The clone carrying this TCR beta chain appeared a single time. The target antigen is unknown. The sample belongs to a study of CD8+ T cells in alopecia areata. Regarding the study as a whole: Just one nonresponder means the tie between baseline CD8+ expansion and response stays uncertain.

Sequencing relied on a cDNA template that was reverse transcribed from extracted RNA. Assay used: immunoSEQ multiplex PCR; TCRdb lists only in-frame clones, some missing. This sample yields 150,000 or so clones, of which about 86% are seen a single time; 13% belongs to the top ten. The treatment here: oral pan-JAK inhibitor, 5-10 mg twice daily. V was clipped by 4 bases and J by 6 bases, with 9 bases between them. Looked up from germline, CDR1 is SQVTM and CDR2 is ANQGSEA. This CDR3 spans 12 amino acids. The TCR was taken from a human donor with alopecia areata. The sequences come from CD8+ T cells sorted from blood, collected at week 4, from a patient treated with tofacitinib. This chain connects TRBV29-1 to TRBJ1-4, with a weak D call TRBD1 (6 bases). The CDR3: CSVVRTDEKLFF. The CDR3 DNA is TGCAGCGTTGTGCGGACAGATGAAAAACTGTTTTTT.